This T cell receptor (beta chain) derives from a study of CD8 T cells in ankylosing spondylitis. Whole-study results and caveats: In ankylosing spondylitis blood, a motif of eight highly homologous TCR beta variants appeared characteristic. Disease-linked clones proved CD8+ and comparatively uncommon in peripheral blood. Matched ankylosing spondylitis synovial fluid reportedly contained a significantly enriched population of disease-linked clones. In reactive arthritis synovial fluid and blood, some motif variants had been reported before.

CDR1 is SGHRS, CDR2 YFSETQ, per germline. The V and J ends lost 4 bases and 8 bases respectively, with 22 bases between them. This CDR3 spans 16 amino acids. With molecular barcodes, quantitative 5'-RACE was used to make the TCR beta libraries. TCRdb independently ran MiXCR on the 5' RACE reads; one entry per CDR3 protein. The profile shows some 800,000 distinct CDR3 sequences, roughly 12% of them singletons. This clonotype came up a few times. The antigen is not known. Sequencing was performed on blood, either unsorted or a sorted T cell fraction (not recorded which). The rearrangement joins TRBV5-1 to TRBJ2-1; D is tentatively TRBD1 or TRBD2 (5 bases each). The receptor was derived from a male donor with ankylosing spondylitis. CDR3 nucleotide sequence: TGCGCCAGCAGCCTACCCTCGTGGGTTGGGGGAGATGAGCAGTTCTTC. It encodes CASSLPSWVGGDEQFF.